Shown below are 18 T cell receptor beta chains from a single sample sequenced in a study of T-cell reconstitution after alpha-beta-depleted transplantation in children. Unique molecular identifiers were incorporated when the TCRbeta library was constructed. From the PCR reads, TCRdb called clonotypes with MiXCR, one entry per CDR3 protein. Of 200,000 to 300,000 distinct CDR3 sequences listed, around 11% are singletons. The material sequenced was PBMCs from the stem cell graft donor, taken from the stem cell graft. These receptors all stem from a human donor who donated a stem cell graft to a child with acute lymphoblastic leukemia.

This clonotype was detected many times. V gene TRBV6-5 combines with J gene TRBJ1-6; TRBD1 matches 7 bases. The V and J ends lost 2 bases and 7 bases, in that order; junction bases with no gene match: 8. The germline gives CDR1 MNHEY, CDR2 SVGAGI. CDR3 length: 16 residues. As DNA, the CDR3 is TGTGCCAGCAGTTACGGCCAGTACAGGGGAAATTCACCCCTCCACTTT. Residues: CASSYGQYRGNSPLHF.

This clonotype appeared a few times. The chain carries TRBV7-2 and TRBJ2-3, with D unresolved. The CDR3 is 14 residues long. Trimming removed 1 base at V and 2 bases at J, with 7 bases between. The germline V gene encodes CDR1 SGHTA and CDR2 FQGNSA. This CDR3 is CASSLGLPTDTQYF. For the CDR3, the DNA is TGTGCCAGCAGCTTAGGGCTACCCACAGATACGCAGTATTTT.

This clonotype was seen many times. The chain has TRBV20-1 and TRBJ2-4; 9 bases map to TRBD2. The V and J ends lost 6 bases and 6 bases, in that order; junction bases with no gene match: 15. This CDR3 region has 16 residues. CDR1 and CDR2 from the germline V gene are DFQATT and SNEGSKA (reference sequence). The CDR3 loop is CSALMRAGGFGNIQYF. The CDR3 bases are TGCAGTGCCTTAATGCGTGCGGGAGGGTTTGGAAACATTCAGTACTTC.

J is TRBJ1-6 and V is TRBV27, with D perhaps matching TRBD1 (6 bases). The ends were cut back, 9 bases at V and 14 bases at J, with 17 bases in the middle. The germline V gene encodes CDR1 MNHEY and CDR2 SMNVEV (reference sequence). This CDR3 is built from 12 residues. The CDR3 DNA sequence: TGTGCCAGTACTTCAGGGGCCTCCTCCCTCCACTTT. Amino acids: CASTSGASSLHF.

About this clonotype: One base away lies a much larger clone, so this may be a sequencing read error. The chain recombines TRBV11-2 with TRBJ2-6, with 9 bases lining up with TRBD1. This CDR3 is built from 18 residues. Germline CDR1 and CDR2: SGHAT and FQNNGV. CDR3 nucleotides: TGTGCCAGCAGAACCGTAGGGACAGGGCCCTCTGGGGCCAACGGCCTGACTTTC. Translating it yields CASRTVGTGPSGANGLTF.

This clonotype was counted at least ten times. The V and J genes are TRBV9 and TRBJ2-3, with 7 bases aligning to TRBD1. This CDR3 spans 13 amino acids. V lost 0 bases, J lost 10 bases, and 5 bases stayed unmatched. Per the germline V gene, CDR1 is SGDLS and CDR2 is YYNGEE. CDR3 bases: TGTGCCAGCAGCGTAGCTAGGACAGGTTCGCAGTATTTT. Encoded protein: CASSVARTGSQYF.

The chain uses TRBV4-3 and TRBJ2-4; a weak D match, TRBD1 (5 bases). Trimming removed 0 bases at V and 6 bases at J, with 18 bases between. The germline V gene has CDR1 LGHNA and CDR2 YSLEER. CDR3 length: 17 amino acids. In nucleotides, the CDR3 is TGCGCCAGCAGCCAAGATAAAAGGGGCCGATATGGAAACATTCAGTACTTC. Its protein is CASSQDKRGRYGNIQYF.

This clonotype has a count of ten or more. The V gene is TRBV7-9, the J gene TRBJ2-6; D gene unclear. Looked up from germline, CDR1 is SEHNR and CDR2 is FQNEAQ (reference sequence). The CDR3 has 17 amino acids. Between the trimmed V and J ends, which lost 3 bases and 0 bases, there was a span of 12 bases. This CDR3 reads CASSLARPPSGANVLTF. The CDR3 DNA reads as TGTGCCAGCAGCTTGGCACGTCCACCCTCTGGGGCCAACGTCCTGACTTTC. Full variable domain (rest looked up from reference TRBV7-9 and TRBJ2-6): DTGVSQNPRHKITKRGQNVTFRCDPISEHNRLYWYRQTLGQGPEFLTYFQNEAQLEKSRLLSDRFSAERPKGSFSTLEIQRTEQGDSAMYLCASSLARPPSGANVLTFGAGSRLTVL.

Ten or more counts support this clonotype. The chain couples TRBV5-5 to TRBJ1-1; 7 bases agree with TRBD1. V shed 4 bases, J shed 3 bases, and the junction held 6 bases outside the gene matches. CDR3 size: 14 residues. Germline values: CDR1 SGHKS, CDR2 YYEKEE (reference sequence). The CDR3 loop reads CASSIQGFDTEAFF. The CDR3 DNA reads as TGTGCCAGCAGCATACAGGGGTTTGACACTGAAGCTTTCTTT.

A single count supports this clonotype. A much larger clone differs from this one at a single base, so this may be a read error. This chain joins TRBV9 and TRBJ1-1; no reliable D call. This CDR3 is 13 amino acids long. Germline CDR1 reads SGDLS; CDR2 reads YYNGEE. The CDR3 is CAGSVDEVTEAFF. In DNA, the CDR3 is TGTGCCGGCAGCGTAGATGAGGTGACTGAAGCTTTCTTT.

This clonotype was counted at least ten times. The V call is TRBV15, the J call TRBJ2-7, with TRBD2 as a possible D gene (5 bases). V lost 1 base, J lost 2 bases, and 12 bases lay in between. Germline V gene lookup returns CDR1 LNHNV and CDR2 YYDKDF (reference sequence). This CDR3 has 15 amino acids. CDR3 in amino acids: CATSRAGVEAYEQYF. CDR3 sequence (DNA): TGTGCCACCAGCAGAGCCGGGGTAGAGGCCTACGAGCAGTACTTC.

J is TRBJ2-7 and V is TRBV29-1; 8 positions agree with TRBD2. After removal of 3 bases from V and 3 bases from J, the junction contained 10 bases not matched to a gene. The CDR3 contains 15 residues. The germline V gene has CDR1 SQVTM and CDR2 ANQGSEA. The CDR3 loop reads CSVEVRRLAGYEQYF. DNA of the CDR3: TGCAGCGTTGAGGTACGCCGTCTAGCGGGCTACGAGCAGTACTTC.

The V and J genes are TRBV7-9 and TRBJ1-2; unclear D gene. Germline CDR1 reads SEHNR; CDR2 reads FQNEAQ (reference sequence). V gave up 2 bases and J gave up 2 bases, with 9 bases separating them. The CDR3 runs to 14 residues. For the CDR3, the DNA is TGTGCCAGCAGCTTAATAACTGAAAACTATGGCTACACCTTC. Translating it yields CASSLITENYGYTF.

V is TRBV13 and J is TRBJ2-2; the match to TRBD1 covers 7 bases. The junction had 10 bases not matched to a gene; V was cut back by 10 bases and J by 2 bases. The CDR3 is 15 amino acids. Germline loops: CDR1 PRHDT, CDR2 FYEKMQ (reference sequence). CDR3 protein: CATRRTGENTGELFF. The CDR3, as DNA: TGTGCCACCCGGCGTACAGGGGAAAACACCGGGGAGCTGTTTTTT.

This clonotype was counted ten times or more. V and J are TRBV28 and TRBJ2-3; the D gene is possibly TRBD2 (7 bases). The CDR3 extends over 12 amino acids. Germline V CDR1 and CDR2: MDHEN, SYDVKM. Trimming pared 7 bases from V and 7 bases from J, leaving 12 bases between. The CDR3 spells CASNRGAHTQYF. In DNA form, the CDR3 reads TGTGCCAGCAATCGGGGGGCTCATACGCAGTATTTT.

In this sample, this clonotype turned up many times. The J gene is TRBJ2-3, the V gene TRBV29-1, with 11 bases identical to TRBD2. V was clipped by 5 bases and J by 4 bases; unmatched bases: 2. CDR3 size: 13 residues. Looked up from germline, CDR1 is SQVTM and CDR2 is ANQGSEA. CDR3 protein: CSVLAGGADTQYF. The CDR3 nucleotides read TGCAGCGTTCTAGCGGGGGGCGCAGATACGCAGTATTTT.

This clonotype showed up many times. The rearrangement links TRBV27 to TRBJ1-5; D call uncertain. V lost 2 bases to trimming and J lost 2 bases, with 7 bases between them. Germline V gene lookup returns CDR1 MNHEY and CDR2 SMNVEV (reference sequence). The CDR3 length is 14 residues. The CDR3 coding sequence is TGTGCCAGCAGTTTAGAGGGAGGCAATCAGCCCCAGCATTTT. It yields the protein CASSLEGGNQPQHF.

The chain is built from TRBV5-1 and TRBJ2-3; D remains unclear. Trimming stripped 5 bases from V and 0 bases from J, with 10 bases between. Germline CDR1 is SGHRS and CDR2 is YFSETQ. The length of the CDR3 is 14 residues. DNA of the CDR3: TGCGCCAGCAGAACATTAGATAGCACAGATACGCAGTATTTT. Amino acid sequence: CASRTLDSTDTQYF.